The text below deals with one T cell receptor beta chain. The target antigen is unknown. Germline CDR1 reads MNHEY; CDR2 reads SVGAGI. Trimming took 0 bases from V and 7 from J, leaving 14 bases between them. The CDR3 is 15 residues long. The data stem from a study of OX40 agonist ivuxolimab in advanced cancers. At the level of the study: Every 2 weeks, ivuxolimab was infused into the patients intravenously at between 0.01 and 10 mg/kg. Prior anti-PD-1, anti-PD-L1 or anti-CTLA-4 therapy was allowed; 35% to 40% had some.

Clones were read by immunoSEQ multiplex PCR, and TCRdb kept only the in-frame ones, dropping some. The top ten clones hold roughly 2% of a sample with about 85,000 clones, approximately 86% of them seen once. General observations from the study: At 0.1 to 3.0 mg/kg, clonal expansion of CD4+ and CD8+ blood T cells had occurred by week 6.

This receptor was obtained from an adult with an advanced solid tumor such as melanoma, head and neck, liver or kidney cancer. The material sequenced was CD4+ or CD8+ T cells sorted from blood, taken in a trial of the OX40 agonist ivuxolimab. The chain employs TRBV6-5 and TRBJ2-3; TRBD1 is a possible D gene (6 bases). The CDR3, as DNA: TGTGCCAGCAGTTACTCGGCAGGGGTAGTGAATACGCAGTATTTT. Its protein is CASSYSAGVVNTQYF.